One sample yielded the 13 T cell receptor beta chains listed below, sequenced in a study of cytomegalovirus exposure and HLA in healthy donors. The PCR had 60 Vbeta and 13 Jbeta primers. The protocol was immunoSEQ multiplex PCR, while the TCRdb copy is restricted to in-frame clones and leaves out a portion. This sample has about 160,000 clones, with roughly four fifths found just once. Input material: PBMCs. The receptors stem from a man aged 45-60 years in good health and CMV-seropositive.

The gene calls are TRBV19 and TRBJ2-5; 7 nucleotides match TRBD1. J was trimmed by 4 bases and V by 6 bases; bases with no gene match: 11. The CDR3 runs to 15 residues. The germline V gene encodes CDR1 LNHDA and CDR2 SQIVND (reference sequence). The CDR3 is CASSSTGVVGETQYF. The DNA of the CDR3 is TGTGCCAGTAGCAGCACAGGGGTTGTTGGAGAGACCCAGTACTTC.

J is TRBJ1-1 and V is TRBV19; tentatively, D is TRBD1 (6 bases). This CDR3 is 16 amino acids long. Between the trimmed V and J ends, which lost 7 bases and 4 bases, there was a span of 22 bases. CDR1 is LNHDA and CDR2 is SQIVND in the germline V gene (reference sequence). CDR3: CASKSSAAGDGTEAFF. CDR3 in DNA: TGTGCCAGTAAGAGTTCCGCTGCAGGGGATGGCACTGAAGCTTTCTTT.

This clone showed up just once. The rearrangement links TRBV5-4 to TRBJ1-6, with D uncertain. The CDR3 sequence is 14 residues long. The ends were cut back, 4 bases at V and 7 bases at J, with 12 bases in the middle. The germline V gene has CDR1 SGHNT and CDR2 YYREEE (reference sequence). Here the CDR3 reads CASSPLGRNSPLHF. CDR3 bases: TGTGCCAGCAGCCCCCTAGGGAGGAATTCACCCCTCCACTTT.

This clone has a handful of counts. V usage is TRBV6-6 and J usage is TRBJ2-3, with D possibly matching TRBD2 (5 bases). The CDR3 is 14 residues long. Germline V lookup: CDR1 MNHNY, CDR2 SVGAGI (reference sequence). Trimming shortened V by 6 bases and J by 0 bases, and 10 bases separated the two germline ends. CDR3 loop: CASRHGVSTDTQYF. In DNA, the CDR3 is TGTGCCAGCAGACACGGGGTTAGCACAGATACGCAGTATTTT.

The chain uses TRBV28 and TRBJ1-2, with a tentative D call TRBD1 (5 bases). The V gene lost 5 bases and the J gene lost 0 bases, with 7 bases spanning the gap. The V gene's germline CDR1 is MDHEN and CDR2 SYDVKM. The CDR3 sequence is 13 residues long. The CDR3 protein is CASSPGANYGYTF. Written as DNA, the CDR3 is TGTGCCAGCAGTCCGGGGGCTAACTATGGCTACACCTTC.

The gene calls are TRBV6-5 and TRBJ2-7; TRBD2 might be the D (5 bases). This CDR3 is built from 13 residues. Germline CDR1 is MNHEY and CDR2 is SVGAGI. Trimming took off 2 bases at V and 7 bases at J, with 12 bases between the two ends. CDR3 in DNA: TGTGCCAGCAGTTACCGACTCCGGGAAGAGCAGTACTTC. Encoded protein: CASSYRLREEQYF.

This rearrangement joins TRBV5-4 to TRBJ2-7, with 8 bases that match TRBD2. In germline, CDR1 is SGHNT, CDR2 YYREEE (reference sequence). V shed 1 base, J shed 4 bases, and the junction held 4 bases outside the gene matches. The CDR3 runs 14 residues. The CDR3 here is CASSLTSGPYEQYF. CDR3 coding DNA: TGTGCCAGCAGCTTGACTAGCGGCCCTTACGAGCAGTACTTC. Drawing the rest from reference TRBV5-4 and TRBJ2-7, the complete variable domain is ETGVTQSPTHLIKTRGQQVTLRCSSQSGHNTVSWYQQALGQGPQFIFQYYREEENGRGNFPPRFSGLQFPNYSSELNVNALELDDSALYLCASSLTSGPYEQYFGPGTRLTVT.

V is TRBV9 and J is TRBJ2-3, with TRBD2 identical over 10 bases. V lost 0 bases to trimming and J lost 0 bases; unmatched junction nucleotides: 4. CDR1 SGDLS and CDR2 YYNGEE come from the germline V gene. The CDR3 is 17 residues long. The CDR3 DNA is TGTGCCAGCAGCGTAGATGGGACTAGCGCTAGCACAGATACGCAGTATTTT. It encodes CASSVDGTSASTDTQYF. The full variable domain, its missing parts supplied by reference TRBV9 and TRBJ2-3, is DSGVTQTPKHLITATGQRVTLRCSPRSGDLSVYWYQQSLDQGLQFLIQYYNGEERAKGNILERFSAQQFPDLHSELNLSSLELGDSALYFCASSVDGTSASTDTQYFGPGTRLTVL.

This clone appeared a single time. This chain uses TRBV7-9 with TRBJ2-5; D perhaps matches TRBD1 (6 bases). The end of the DNA fits TRBJ2-7 better, so the J call may be wrong. CDR1 and CDR2 from the germline V gene are SEHNR and FQNEAQ (reference sequence). The CDR3 spans 13 residues. CDR3 DNA sequence: TGTGCCAGCAGCTTATTAGGGGGTTACGAGCAGTACTTC. Translating gives CASSLLGGYEQYF.

The V gene is TRBV27, the J gene TRBJ1-1; 7 nucleotides agree with TRBD1. With V trimmed by 2 bases and J by 0 bases, 6 bases remained unmatched. Germline CDR1 MNHEY, CDR2 SMNVEV (reference sequence). The CDR3 has 16 amino acids. CDR3 in DNA: TGTGCCAGCAGTTTAAATCCAGGGGGTATGAACACTGAAGCTTTCTTT. Protein: CASSLNPGGMNTEAFF.

This chain joins TRBV27 and TRBJ1-2; D is perhaps TRBD1 (5 bases). The CDR3 is made up of 15 amino acids. Between the trimmed V and J ends, which lost 2 bases and 1 base, there was a span of 11 bases. Germline V lookup: CDR1 MNHEY, CDR2 SMNVEV (reference sequence). CDR3 DNA: TGTGCCAGCAGTTTAAGGGGCAGTCTTAACTATGGCTACACCTTC. It encodes CASSLRGSLNYGYTF.

V is TRBV7-9 and J is TRBJ2-5; TRBD1 agrees at 8 bases. The closer fit of TRBJ2-7 to the DNA end suggests the J call may be wrong. The CDR3 spans 15 residues. The germline gives CDR1 SEHNR, CDR2 FQNEAQ (reference sequence). The CDR3 spells CASREPGTGSLEQYF. DNA for the CDR3: TGTGCCAGCAGGGAACCCGGGACAGGCTCTCTCGAGCAGTACTTC.

The rearrangement joins TRBV4-1 to TRBJ1-1, with a weak D call TRBD1 (5 bases). Trimming took off 7 bases at V and 0 bases at J, with 18 bases between the two ends. The CDR3 covers 16 residues. Germline CDR1 and CDR2: MGHRA and YSYEKL. CDR3 in DNA: TGCGCCAGCAATAAAAACACTGGGGCTATGAACACTGAAGCTTTCTTT. As protein: CASNKNTGAMNTEAFF.